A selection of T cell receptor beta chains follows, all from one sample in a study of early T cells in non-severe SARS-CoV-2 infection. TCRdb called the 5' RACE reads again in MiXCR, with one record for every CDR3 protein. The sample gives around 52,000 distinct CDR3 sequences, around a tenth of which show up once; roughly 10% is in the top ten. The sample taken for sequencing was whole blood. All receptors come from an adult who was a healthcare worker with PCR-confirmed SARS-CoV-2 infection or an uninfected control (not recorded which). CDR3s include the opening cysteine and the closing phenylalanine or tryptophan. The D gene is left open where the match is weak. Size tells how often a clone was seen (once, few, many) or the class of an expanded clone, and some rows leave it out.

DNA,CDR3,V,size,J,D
TGTGCCAGCAGTGTCTACAATGAGCAGTTCTTC,CASSVYNEQFF,TRBV25-1,.,TRBJ2-1,.
TGTGCCAGCAGTTTTCTTCCGTGGGATGAGCAGTTCTTC,CASSFLPWDEQFF,TRBV27,many,TRBJ2-1,.
TGTGCCAGCAGCGGCAACTCGGATACGCAGTATTTT,CASSGNSDTQYF,TRBV5-4,few,TRBJ2-3,.
TGCAGTGCCTGTCGTCTTTCGGGGCTAGATACGCAGTATTTT,CSACRLSGLDTQYF,TRBV20-1,.,TRBJ2-3,.
TGCAGTGCTAGTGGACAGAACACCGGGGAGCTGTTTTTT,CSASGQNTGELFF,TRBV20-1,.,TRBJ2-2,.
TGTGCCAGCCGCGGACAGGGGGCGGACGGGGAGCTGTTTTTT,CASRGQGADGELFF,TRBV2,many,TRBJ2-2,TRBD1
TGTGCCAGCAGTTACTCGAGCCTAGCGGGAGGTCTGAGGGATGAGCAGTTCTTC,CASSYSSLAGGLRDEQFF,TRBV6-5,.,TRBJ2-1,TRBD2
TGTGCCAGCAGTCGCAGGGCGGGGACTGAAGCTTTCTTT,CASSRRAGTEAFF,TRBV6-2/TRBV6-3,many,TRBJ1-1,.
TGTGCCAGCAGCTCTGAGACCCAGTACTTC,CASSSETQYF,TRBV11-2,.,TRBJ2-5,.
TGCAGCGCGACGGACAGAGATGAAGCTTTCTTT,CSATDRDEAFF,TRBV29-1,.,TRBJ1-1,.
TGTGCCAGCAGCCAAGAGACCAGGGCCACTGAAGCTTTCTTT,CASSQETRATEAFF,TRBV14,many,TRBJ1-1,.
TGTGCTAGCAGCTTAGGGACAGGTCTTGATACGCAGTATTTT,CASSLGTGLDTQYF,TRBV7-7,medium-sized,TRBJ2-3,TRBD1
TGTGCCAGCCGGATTGGGGCTGAAGCTTTCTTT,CASRIGAEAFF,TRBV11-2,many,TRBJ1-1,.
TGCAGTGCTAGAGACGTCAGGGGAAGCTCCTACGAGCAGTACTTC,CSARDVRGSSYEQYF,TRBV20-1,.,TRBJ2-7,.
TGTGCCAGCAGCTTAATAGGGAACTACAATGAGCAGTTCTTC,CASSLIGNYNEQFF,TRBV7-6,.,TRBJ2-1,.
TGTGCCAGCTCACGTCGGACAACGGCCAACACCGGGGAGCTGTTTTTT,CASSRRTTANTGELFF,TRBV18,few,TRBJ2-2,.
TGCACCAGCAGCCAGAGGCGTGGAAGCGACACAGATACGCAGTATTTT,CTSSQRRGSDTDTQYF,TRBV1,many,TRBJ2-3,.
TGTGCCAGCAGCTTGGATGGGGTTCGGAAGGATACGCAGTATTTT,CASSLDGVRKDTQYF,TRBV5-5,many,TRBJ2-3,.
TGTGCCAGCAGCCTCTCAAGGGCCACTGAAGCTTTCTTT,CASSLSRATEAFF,TRBV3-1,.,TRBJ1-1,.
TGTGCCAGCAGTTACTCGAGTGGGGGGCCGTACGAGCAGTACTTC,CASSYSSGGPYEQYF,TRBV6-6,.,TRBJ2-7,.
TGCAGCGTCCGGGACCATAATTCACCCCTCCACTTT,CSVRDHNSPLHF,TRBV29-1,few,TRBJ1-6,.
TGCGCCAGCAGCTCTCAGCGGAACACAGATACGCAGTATTTT,CASSSQRNTDTQYF,TRBV5-1,.,TRBJ2-3,.
TGTGCCAGCAGCTTATCTGGGGCAGGGGGGAATCAGCCCCAGCATTTT,CASSLSGAGGNQPQHF,TRBV7-2,many,TRBJ1-5,TRBD1
TGTGCCAGCAGCGTAGGAGACGGGGAGCTGTTTTTT,CASSVGDGELFF,TRBV9,.,TRBJ2-2,.
TGCAGCGTTGGTCGGACAGGGGGTAACTATGGCTACACCTTC,CSVGRTGGNYGYTF,TRBV29-1,.,TRBJ1-2,TRBD1
TGTGCCAGAGGTGTAAGAAATTCACCCCTCCACTTT,CARGVRNSPLHF,TRBV21-1,.,TRBJ1-6,.
TGTGCCAGCAGACCACAGGGAGAAGAGACCCAGTACTTC,CASRPQGEETQYF,TRBV11-2,few,TRBJ2-5,.
TGCGCCAGCAGCCAAGATAGGATAGCTACCTACGAGCAGTACTTC,CASSQDRIATYEQYF,TRBV4-1,.,TRBJ2-7,.
TGCAGTGCTAGTCCCCGGGACAGGGTATCTCAGCCCCAGCATTTT,CSASPRDRVSQPQHF,TRBV20-1,many,TRBJ1-5,TRBD1
TGTGCCAGCAGCTCCGGACAGGGAACTGAGCAGTTCTTC,CASSSGQGTEQFF,TRBV7-2,once,TRBJ2-1,TRBD1
TGTGCCAGCAGCTTAGACACAGGGGGTTACAATGAGCAGTTCTTC,CASSLDTGGYNEQFF,TRBV7-3,.,TRBJ2-1,TRBD1
TGTGCCTGGAGTGTACTAGCGGGAGGGCCCGGGGAGCTGTTTTTT,CAWSVLAGGPGELFF,TRBV30,many,TRBJ2-2,TRBD2
TGTGCCAGCAGCCCACACGCCGGACGGCAGAACGGCTACACCTTC,CASSPHAGRQNGYTF,TRBV5-5,few,TRBJ1-2,.
TGCAGTGCCGAGGGCGGTCTGATTGAGACCCAGTACTTC,CSAEGGLIETQYF,TRBV20-1,.,TRBJ2-5,.
TGTGCCAGCACAGACCTCCGGCTATCTAACTATGGCTACACCTTC,CASTDLRLSNYGYTF,TRBV6-1,many,TRBJ1-2,.
TGTGCCAGTACCCGGGCCGGGTCCTACGAGCAGTACTTC,CASTRAGSYEQYF,TRBV11-2,few,TRBJ2-7,.
TGTGCCAGCAGCCCCCACCGGGACAGATATTCACCCCTCCACTTT,CASSPHRDRYSPLHF,TRBV7-9,.,TRBJ1-6,TRBD1
TGCGCCAGCAGCTTCGGAACCGGGGGGCCCTACGAGCAGTACTTC,CASSFGTGGPYEQYF,TRBV5-1,few,TRBJ2-7,.
TGTGCCAGTAGTATCAAGGCATCAGGGAAGAACATTCAGTACTTC,CASSIKASGKNIQYF,TRBV19,.,TRBJ2-4,.
TGTGCCAGCAGCACCGTGTGGGATACGCAGTATTTT,CASSTVWDTQYF,TRBV11-2,.,TRBJ2-3,.
TGCGCCAGCAGCCCGACCCCCGGGAGGGGCCCTCCAGGCGAAGAAAAACTGTTTTTT,CASSPTPGRGPPGEEKLFF,TRBV5-1,.,TRBJ1-4,.
TGTGCCAGCAGCGCCCCGGGACTAGCGGGAGTTCACGAGCAGTACTTC,CASSAPGLAGVHEQYF,TRBV11-2,few,TRBJ2-7,TRBD2
TGTGCCAGCAGCCTTTTTGCGGCAGGGGCCAGAGATACGCAGTATTTT,CASSLFAAGARDTQYF,TRBV14,few,TRBJ2-3,.
TGTGCCAGCAGCCAAGGCGGGGGCCTCACAGATACGCAGTATTTT,CASSQGGGLTDTQYF,TRBV4-2,many,TRBJ2-3,.
TGCAGTGCTAGAGGAGTCGTCTGGCGGAACACTGAAGCTTTCTTT,CSARGVVWRNTEAFF,TRBV20-1,many,TRBJ1-1,.
TGTGCCATCAGTGCGGCTAGTCGCACCTACAATGAGCAGTTCTTC,CAISAASRTYNEQFF,TRBV10-3,few,TRBJ2-1,.
TGTGCCAGCAGCCACTATAGTGACAAAAACATTCAGTACTTC,CASSHYSDKNIQYF,TRBV7-9,.,TRBJ2-4,.
TGCAGTGCTAGAAAGGGGACCAGCTCTGGAAACACCATATATTTT,CSARKGTSSGNTIYF,TRBV20-1,many,TRBJ1-3,.
TGTGCCAGCAGCCAAGAAGGGGTACGCACTGAAGCTTTCTTT,CASSQEGVRTEAFF,TRBV4-2,few,TRBJ1-1,.
TGCAGCGTTTCTTCCCCCTACGAGCAGTACTTC,CSVSSPYEQYF,TRBV29-1,.,TRBJ2-7,.
TGTGCCAGCAGTGTACTGGGAGAGCAGTTCTTC,CASSVLGEQFF,TRBV28,many,TRBJ2-1,.
TGTGCCAGCAGTCCCCGACCGACAGGGGAGGTGAAAGAGACCCAGTACTTC,CASSPRPTGEVKETQYF,TRBV27,.,TRBJ2-5,TRBD1
TGTGCCAGCAGCGCCCTCAGCGGGGGGGCTTACGAGCAGTACTTC,CASSALSGGAYEQYF,TRBV5-8,few,TRBJ2-7,TRBD2